This TCR beta chain is drawn from a study of cytomegalovirus exposure and HLA in healthy donors. Sequencing was performed with immunoSEQ multiplex PCR; in TCRdb, only in-frame clones are kept and a portion is missing. The sample has 250,000 to 400,000 clones, approximately 86% seen once. Study-wide findings and caveats: It was confirmed in vitro that three of the CMV-associated chains were specific for CMV antigens.

Germline values: CDR1 SQVTM, CDR2 ANQGSEA. CDR3 length: 16 amino acids. The ends lost 2 bases at V and 0 bases at J; junction bases unmatched: 8. Comments on this clone: The antigen remains unidentified.

Sequencing was performed on PBMCs. The gene calls are TRBV29-1 and TRBJ2-5, with 8 bases fitting TRBD2. The TCR comes from a man younger than 45 in good health and CMV-seronegative. The CDR3 reads CSVEYASGWYQETQYF. As DNA, the CDR3 is TGCAGCGTTGAATATGCTAGCGGGTGGTACCAAGAGACCCAGTACTTC.